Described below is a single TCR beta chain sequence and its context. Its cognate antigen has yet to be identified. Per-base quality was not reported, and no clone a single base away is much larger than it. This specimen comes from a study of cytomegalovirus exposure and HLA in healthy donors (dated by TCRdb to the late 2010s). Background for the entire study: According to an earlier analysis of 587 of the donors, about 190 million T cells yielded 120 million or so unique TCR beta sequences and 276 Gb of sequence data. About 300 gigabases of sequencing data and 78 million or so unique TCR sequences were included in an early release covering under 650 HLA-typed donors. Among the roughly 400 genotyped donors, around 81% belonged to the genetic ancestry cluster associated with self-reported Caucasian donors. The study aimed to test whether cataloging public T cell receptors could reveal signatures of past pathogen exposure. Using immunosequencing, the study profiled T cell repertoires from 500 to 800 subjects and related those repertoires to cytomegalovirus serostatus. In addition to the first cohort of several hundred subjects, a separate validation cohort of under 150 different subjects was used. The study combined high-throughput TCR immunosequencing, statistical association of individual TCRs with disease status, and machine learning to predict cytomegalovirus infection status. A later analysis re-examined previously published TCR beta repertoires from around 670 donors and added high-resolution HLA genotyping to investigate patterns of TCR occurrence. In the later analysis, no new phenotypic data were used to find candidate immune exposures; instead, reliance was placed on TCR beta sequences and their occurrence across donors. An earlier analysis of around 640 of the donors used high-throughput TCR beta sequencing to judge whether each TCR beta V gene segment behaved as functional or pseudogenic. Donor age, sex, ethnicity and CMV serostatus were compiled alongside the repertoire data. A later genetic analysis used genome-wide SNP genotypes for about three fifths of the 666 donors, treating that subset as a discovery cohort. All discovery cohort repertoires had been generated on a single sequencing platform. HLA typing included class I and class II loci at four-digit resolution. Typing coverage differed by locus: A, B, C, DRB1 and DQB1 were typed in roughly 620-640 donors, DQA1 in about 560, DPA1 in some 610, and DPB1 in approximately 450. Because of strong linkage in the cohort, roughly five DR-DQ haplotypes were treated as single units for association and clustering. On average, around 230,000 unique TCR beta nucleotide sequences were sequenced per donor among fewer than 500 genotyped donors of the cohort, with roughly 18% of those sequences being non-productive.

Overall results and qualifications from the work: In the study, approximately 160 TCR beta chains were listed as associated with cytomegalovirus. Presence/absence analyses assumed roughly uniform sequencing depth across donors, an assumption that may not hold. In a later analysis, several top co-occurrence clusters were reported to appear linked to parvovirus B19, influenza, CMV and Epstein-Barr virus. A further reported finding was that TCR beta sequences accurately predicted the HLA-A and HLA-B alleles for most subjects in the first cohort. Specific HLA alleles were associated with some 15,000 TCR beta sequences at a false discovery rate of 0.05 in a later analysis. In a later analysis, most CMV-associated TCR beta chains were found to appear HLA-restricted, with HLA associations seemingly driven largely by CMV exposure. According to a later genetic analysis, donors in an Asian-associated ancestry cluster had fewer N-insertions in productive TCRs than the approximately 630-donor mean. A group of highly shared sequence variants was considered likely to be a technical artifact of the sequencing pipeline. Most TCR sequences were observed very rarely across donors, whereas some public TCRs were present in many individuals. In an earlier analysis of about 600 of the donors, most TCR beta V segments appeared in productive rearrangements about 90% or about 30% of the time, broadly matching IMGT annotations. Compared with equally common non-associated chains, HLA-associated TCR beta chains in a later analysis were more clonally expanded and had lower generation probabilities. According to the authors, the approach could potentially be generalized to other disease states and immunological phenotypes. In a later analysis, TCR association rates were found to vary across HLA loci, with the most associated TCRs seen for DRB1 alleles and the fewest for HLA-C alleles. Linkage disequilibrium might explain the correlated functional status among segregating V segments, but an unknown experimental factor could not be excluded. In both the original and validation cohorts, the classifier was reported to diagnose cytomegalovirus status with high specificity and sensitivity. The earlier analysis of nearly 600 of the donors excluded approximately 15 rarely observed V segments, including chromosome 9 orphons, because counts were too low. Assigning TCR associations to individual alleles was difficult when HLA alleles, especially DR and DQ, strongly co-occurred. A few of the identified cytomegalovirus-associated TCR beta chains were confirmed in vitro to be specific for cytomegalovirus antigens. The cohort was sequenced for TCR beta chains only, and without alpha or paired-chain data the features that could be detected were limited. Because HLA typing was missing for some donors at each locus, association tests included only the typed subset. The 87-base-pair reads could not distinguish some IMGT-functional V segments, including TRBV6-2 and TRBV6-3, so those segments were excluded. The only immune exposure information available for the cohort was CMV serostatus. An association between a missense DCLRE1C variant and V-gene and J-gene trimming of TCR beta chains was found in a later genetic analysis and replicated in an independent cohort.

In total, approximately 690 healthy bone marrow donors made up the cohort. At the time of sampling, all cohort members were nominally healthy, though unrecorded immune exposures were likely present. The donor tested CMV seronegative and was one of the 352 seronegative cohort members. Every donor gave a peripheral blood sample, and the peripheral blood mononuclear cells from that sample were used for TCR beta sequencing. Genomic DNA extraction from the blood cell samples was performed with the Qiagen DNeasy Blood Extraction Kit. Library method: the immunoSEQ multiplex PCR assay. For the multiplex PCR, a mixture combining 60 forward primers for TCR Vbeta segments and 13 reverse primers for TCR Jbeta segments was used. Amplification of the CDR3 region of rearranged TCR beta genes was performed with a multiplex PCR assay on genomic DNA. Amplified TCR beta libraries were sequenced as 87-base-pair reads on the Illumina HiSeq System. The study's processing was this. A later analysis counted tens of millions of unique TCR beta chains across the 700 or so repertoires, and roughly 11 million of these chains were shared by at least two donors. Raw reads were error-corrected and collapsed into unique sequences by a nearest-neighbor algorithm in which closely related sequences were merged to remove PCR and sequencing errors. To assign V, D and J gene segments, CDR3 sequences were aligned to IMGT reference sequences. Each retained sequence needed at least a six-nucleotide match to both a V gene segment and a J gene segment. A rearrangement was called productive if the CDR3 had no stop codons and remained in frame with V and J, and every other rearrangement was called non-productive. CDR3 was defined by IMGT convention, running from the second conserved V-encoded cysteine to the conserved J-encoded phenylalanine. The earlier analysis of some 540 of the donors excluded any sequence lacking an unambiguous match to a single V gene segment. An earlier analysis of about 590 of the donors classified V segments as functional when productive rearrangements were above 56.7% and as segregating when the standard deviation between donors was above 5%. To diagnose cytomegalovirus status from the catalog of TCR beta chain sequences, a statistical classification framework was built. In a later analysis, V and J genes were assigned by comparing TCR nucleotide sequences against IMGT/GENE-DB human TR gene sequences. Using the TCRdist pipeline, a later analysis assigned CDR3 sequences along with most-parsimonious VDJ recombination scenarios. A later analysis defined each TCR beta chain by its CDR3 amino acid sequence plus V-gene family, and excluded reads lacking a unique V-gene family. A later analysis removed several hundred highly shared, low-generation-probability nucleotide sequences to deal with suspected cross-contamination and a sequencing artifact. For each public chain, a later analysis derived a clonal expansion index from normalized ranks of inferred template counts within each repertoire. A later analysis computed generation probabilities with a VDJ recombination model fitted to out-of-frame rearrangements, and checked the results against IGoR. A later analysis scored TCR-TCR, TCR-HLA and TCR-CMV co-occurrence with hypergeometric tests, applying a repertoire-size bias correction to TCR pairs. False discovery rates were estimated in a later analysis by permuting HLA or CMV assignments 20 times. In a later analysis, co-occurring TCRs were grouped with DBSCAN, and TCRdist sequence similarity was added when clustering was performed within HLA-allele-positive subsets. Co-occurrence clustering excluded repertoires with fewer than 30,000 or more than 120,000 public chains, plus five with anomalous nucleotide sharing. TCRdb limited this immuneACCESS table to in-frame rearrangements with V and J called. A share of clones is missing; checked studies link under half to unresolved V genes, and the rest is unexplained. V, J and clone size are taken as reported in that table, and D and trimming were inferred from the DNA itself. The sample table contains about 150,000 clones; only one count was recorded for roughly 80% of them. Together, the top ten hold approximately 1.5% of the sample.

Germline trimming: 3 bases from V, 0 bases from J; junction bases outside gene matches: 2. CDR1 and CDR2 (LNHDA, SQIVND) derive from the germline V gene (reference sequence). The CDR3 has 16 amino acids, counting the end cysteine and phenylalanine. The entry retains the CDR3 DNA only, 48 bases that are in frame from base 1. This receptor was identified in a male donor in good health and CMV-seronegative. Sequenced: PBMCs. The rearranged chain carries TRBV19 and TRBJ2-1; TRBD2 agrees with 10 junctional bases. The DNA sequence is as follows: TGTGCCAGTAGTATTCCTAGCGGGAGCTCCTACAATGAGCAGTTCTTC. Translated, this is CASSIPSGSSYNEQFF.